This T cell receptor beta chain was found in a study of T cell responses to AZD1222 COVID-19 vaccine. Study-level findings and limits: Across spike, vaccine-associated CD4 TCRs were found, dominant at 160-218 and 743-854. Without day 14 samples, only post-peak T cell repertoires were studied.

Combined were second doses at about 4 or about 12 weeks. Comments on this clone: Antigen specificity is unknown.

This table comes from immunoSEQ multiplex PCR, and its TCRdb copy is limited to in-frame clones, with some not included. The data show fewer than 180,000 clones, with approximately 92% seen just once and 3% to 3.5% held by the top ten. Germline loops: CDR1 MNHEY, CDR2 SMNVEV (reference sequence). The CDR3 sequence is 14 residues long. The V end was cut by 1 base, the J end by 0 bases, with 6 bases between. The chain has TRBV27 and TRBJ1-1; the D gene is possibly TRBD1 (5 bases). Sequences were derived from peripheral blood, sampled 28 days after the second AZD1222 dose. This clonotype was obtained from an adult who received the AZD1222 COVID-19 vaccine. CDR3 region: CASSLWGLNTEAFF. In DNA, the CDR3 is TGTGCCAGCAGTTTATGGGGACTGAACACTGAAGCTTTCTTT.